What follows are 10 T cell receptor beta chains derived from one specimen sequenced in a study of shared clonotypes between healthy human individuals. Produced via immunoSEQ multiplex PCR; TCRdb's table is partial and in-frame only. The data contain approximately 1,500,000 clones, roughly 97% of them singletons. Sequenced input: naive CD4+ T cells sorted from blood. Indicated subset: CD45RA+ positively selected. The receptors shown here come from a young man in good health.

V gene TRBV19 combines with J gene TRBJ1-1, with TRBD1 as a possible D gene (5 bases). CDR3 length equals 14 residues. Deletions cut 5 bases from V and 0 bases from J, with 10 bases between. Looked up from germline, CDR1 is LNHDA and CDR2 is SQIVND (reference sequence). The chain's CDR3 is CASSVRGVNTEAFF. CDR3 bases: TGTGCCAGTAGTGTTCGGGGGGTGAACACTGAAGCTTTCTTT.

CDR3 in DNA: TGTGCCAGCAGCACAGCCCGGGGCCTAGAACAAGAGACCCAGTACTTC. It translates to CASSTARGLEQETQYF. The V and J genes are TRBV9 and TRBJ2-5; D possibly uses TRBD1 or TRBD2 (5 bases each). V was pared by 4 bases and J by 2 bases, with 18 bases between. Germline V gene lookup returns CDR1 SGDLS and CDR2 YYNGEE. This CDR3 contains 16 residues.

The V gene is TRBV28, the J gene TRBJ1-4; 7 bases align to TRBD1. The germline gives CDR1 MDHEN, CDR2 SYDVKM. V was pared by 8 bases and J by 0 bases, with 6 bases of the junction left unmatched. The CDR3 runs to 15 residues. Written as DNA, the CDR3 is TGTGCCAGCGCCCGGGACAGCGCAACTAATGAAAAACTGTTTTTT. It yields the protein CASARDSATNEKLFF.

The chain combines TRBV5-4 with TRBJ2-1; TRBD2 agrees at 9 bases. This CDR3 comprises 16 residues. Germline-derived CDR1 and CDR2 are SGHNT and YYREEE (reference sequence). Unmatched junction bases numbered 16, after V lost 3 bases and J lost 12 bases. CDR3 DNA: TGTGCCAGCAGCTCCCCCTGGGTCGCGGGAGGGCCGGGGCAGTTCTTC. This sequence encodes CASSSPWVAGGPGQFF.

This clone showed up just once. The chain is built from TRBV2 and TRBJ2-7; 7 bases match TRBD1. Losses at the gene ends were 6 bases for V and 2 bases for J; bases not matched to a gene: 13. This CDR3 has 16 amino acids. Germline V lookup: CDR1 SNHLY, CDR2 FYNNEI. CDR3 residues: CASSHRTGPDPYEQYF. In nucleotides, the CDR3 is TGTGCCAGCAGCCACCGGACAGGACCCGATCCCTACGAGCAGTACTTC.

The chain links TRBV19 to TRBJ2-1; TRBD2 agrees at 14 bases. J lost 6 bases, V lost 3 bases, and 13 bases had no gene match. In germline, CDR1 is LNHDA, CDR2 SQIVND (reference sequence). The CDR3 is made up of 19 amino acids. The CDR3 DNA follows: TGTGCCAGTAGTATGGTGGGACTAGCGGGAGCGAGGGGTTTCAATGAGCAGTTCTTC. Translated, it gives CASSMVGLAGARGFNEQFF.

V usage is TRBV10-2 and J usage is TRBJ2-1; perhaps TRBD2 as D (6 bases). Germline V gene lookup returns CDR1 WSHSY and CDR2 SAAADI. The CDR3 covers 16 residues. The V and J ends lost 2 bases and 6 bases respectively, with 17 bases between them. CDR3 in amino acids: CASSETRDPGRNEQFF. DNA of the CDR3: TGCGCCAGCAGTGAGACGCGGGACCCAGGGCGCAATGAGCAGTTCTTC.

V gene TRBV2 combines with J gene TRBJ1-1; D remains ambiguous. This CDR3 has 13 amino acids. V lost 7 bases to trimming and J lost 1 base, with 10 bases between them. Germline CDR1 SNHLY, CDR2 FYNNEI. The CDR3 spells CASTDDRNTEAFF. CDR3 coding DNA: TGTGCCAGCACGGACGATCGGAACACTGAAGCTTTCTTT.

This chain links TRBV27 with TRBJ1-1; 7 bases map to TRBD1. CDR1 is MNHEY and CDR2 is SMNVEV in the germline V gene (reference sequence). CDR3 length: 16 amino acids. The trim removed 7 bases at V and 0 bases at J, leaving 11 bases unmatched. As DNA, the CDR3 is TGTGCCAGCACCAGCAGGGCAGGGGGTATGAACACTGAAGCTTTCTTT. The encoded protein is CASTSRAGGMNTEAFF.

V gene TRBV6-4 combines with J gene TRBJ1-4; 9 nucleotides line up with TRBD1. Germline V gene lookup returns CDR1 MRHNA and CDR2 SNTAGT. CDR3 size: 15 residues. The V segment lost 7 bases and the J segment 6 bases; nucleotides outside the gene matches: 9. DNA for the CDR3: TGTGCCAGCACCCGTGGCGACAGGGGGGATGAAAAACTGTTTTTT. Translating it yields CASTRGDRGDEKLFF.